This T cell receptor (beta chain) stems from a study of STAT3 mutations in large granular lymphocyte leukemia. About the study: Canonical activating STAT3 mutations were detected in roughly half of the longitudinally sequenced T-LGLL patients.

Findings and limits, study-wide: After therapy, about 35% of the 18 patients switched clonotypes, all new clones STAT3 wild type. In T-cell large granular lymphocyte leukemia, about half of patients showed multiple immunodominant subclonotypes. Some patients had persisting codominant clonotypes that could mask small clones.

Average productive template count per sample was around 44,000. The assay was immunoSEQ multiplex PCR, and TCRdb's table has in-frame clones only and misses some. The sample has over 25,000 clones; around 80% are singletons. With respect to this clone: Its specificity is not known.

This sequence originates from a woman aged 50 to 65 with T-cell large granular lymphocyte leukemia. Some clones in this sample may be carry-over from other donors' samples. What was sequenced was peripheral blood mononuclear cells.

The CDR3 spells CASSLISSGSPYEQYF. The CDR3, as DNA: TGTGCCAGCAGTTTAATAAGTAGCGGGAGCCCCTACGAGCAGTACTTC. The rearrangement links TRBV27 to TRBJ2-7; 9 nucleotides align to TRBD2. J was trimmed by 2 bases and V by 2 bases; bases with no gene match: 7. This CDR3 is built from 16 residues. Germline V lookup: CDR1 MNHEY, CDR2 SMNVEV (reference sequence).